This TCR beta chain was recovered during a study of identical twins (dated by TCRdb to the mid-2010s). About the study as a whole: To test whether fetal clonotypes persist, the study used deep sequencing on TCR alpha and beta repertoires from monozygotic twins, unrelated adults of various ages, and cord blood. Replicate twin experiments were performed at different times using different library preparation protocols to rule out contamination.

Libraries were constructed by 5' RACE. The data were produced on an Illumina HiSeq 2000. Template switching introduced a universal primer binding site; the final cDNA contained a unique molecular identifier, enabling accurate counting of TCR cDNA molecules. Specific primers in the conserved constant-segment region were used to synthesize first-strand cDNA for TCR alpha and beta chains. To control for contamination, each cDNA library was double barcoded with a SMART-Mk sample barcode plus Illumina barcodes. TruSeq adapter sequences along with Illumina sample barcodes were introduced in two successive PCR steps. Sequencing of the TCR alpha and beta cDNA libraries was done on the Illumina HiSeq platform using custom primers. The source study handled its data this way. Unique molecular identifiers were extracted from raw reads with MiGEC, and CDR3 positions were determined with MiXCR. Recombination models were inferred per individual with the repgenHMM and IGoR tools using an EM algorithm. The analysis of shared clonotypes was done with the tcR package in R, with sharing normalized by the product of cloneset sizes. To study raw recombination without the effects of thymic and clonal selection, out-of-frame nonproductive sequences were analyzed. TCRdb trimmed public reads at Q25 via fastp, called clones via MiXCR and kept in-frame beta chains. Each CDR3 protein gets just one entry, which takes the most common genes and DNA from the rows behind it. Clone size and V and J calls follow TCRdb, not the original study. The sample table records some 570,000 distinct CDR3 sequences; approximately 20% of these occur just once. 0.48% of the sample is held by the ten biggest clonotypes.

Trimming accounts for 6 bases at V and 11 bases at J, while the number of junction bases matched to no gene is 19. CDR1 and CDR2 are drawn from the germline V gene: MDHEN, SYDVKM. The CDR3, cysteine through phenylalanine, is 17 amino acids long. The DNA shown is the 51-base CDR3, in frame from base 1. Study-wide findings and limitations: Compared with coincidental sharing between unrelated individuals, out-of-frame TCR alpha sequences shared between twins had an excess of sequences with low generation probability. Because the same donors could not be followed over many years, the conclusions depended on cross-sectional statistical analysis. Out-of-frame TCR alpha sharing in monozygotic twins was systematically underestimated by recombination models, whereas sharing between unrelated individuals was in agreement with the recombination models. Abundant cord blood beta clonotypes carried fewer insertions; young adult naive repertoires showed a weaker similar trend, while memory repertoires showed none. Zero-insertion analyses could be partly confounded by invariant T cells such as MAIT and iNKT, though diverse VJ usage argued against such confounding for most clonotypes. A weaker excess of twin sharing was found in beta out-of-frame sequences because the signal-to-noise ratio was lowered by fewer shared sequences.

Every donor in the study was a healthy Caucasian. The twin cohort comprised three pairs of female monozygotic twins, all aged roughly 18 to 30 years. CD4+ and CD8+ T cell populations were isolated with positive isolation kits from Invitrogen. On this clonotype itself: What this receptor recognizes is not known. Base qualities were left out, and no much larger clone turns up one base away.

These sequences were also reported in another study, on yellow fever vaccine responses in identical twins. The other study reports the following: The T cell response to vaccination in identical twins was reported by the authors to appear partly convergent and partly personalized. Focusing on identical twins, the study followed the T cell clones that responded to the vaccine, and did so with precision.

The sequence was obtained from a woman between 18 and 29 years old in good health. The source material was CD4+ T cells sorted from blood. The V and J segments used are TRBV28 and TRBJ2-5; 12 bases in the middle match TRBD2. The nucleotides are TGTGCCAGCAGCGGGACAGGCCTAGCGGGGGGGCGAGGTGTGCAGTACTTC. Translated, it reads CASSGTGLAGGRGVQYF.